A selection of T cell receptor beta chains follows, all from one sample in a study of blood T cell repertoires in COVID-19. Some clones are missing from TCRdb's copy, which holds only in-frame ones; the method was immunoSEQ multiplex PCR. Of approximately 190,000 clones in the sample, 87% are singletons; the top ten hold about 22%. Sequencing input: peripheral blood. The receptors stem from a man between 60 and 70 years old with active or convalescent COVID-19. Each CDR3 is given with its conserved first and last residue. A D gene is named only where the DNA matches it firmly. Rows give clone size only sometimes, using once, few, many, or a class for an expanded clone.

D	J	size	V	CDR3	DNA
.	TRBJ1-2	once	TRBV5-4	CASSLDKYGYTF	TGTGCCAGCAGCTTAGACAAGTATGGCTACACCTTC
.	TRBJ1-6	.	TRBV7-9	CASSSPDSPLHF	TGTGCCAGCAGCTCCCCTGATTCACCCCTCCACTTT
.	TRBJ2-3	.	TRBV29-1	CSVQNSGLEADTQYF	TGCAGCGTCCAAAATAGTGGCCTCGAGGCAGATACGCAGTATTTT
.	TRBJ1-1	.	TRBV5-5	CASSLDRLQGTEAFF	TGTGCCAGCAGCTTGGATAGGCTACAGGGCACTGAAGCTTTCTTT
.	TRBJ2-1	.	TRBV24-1	CATSDFTGSSYNEQFF	TGTGCCACCAGTGATTTTACAGGGAGCTCCTACAATGAGCAGTTCTTC
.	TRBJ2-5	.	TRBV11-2	CASSLNRRKETQYF	TGTGCCAGCAGCCTAAATAGGAGAAAAGAGACCCAGTACTTC
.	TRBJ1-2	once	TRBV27	CASSLGSGHGYTF	TGTGCCAGCAGTTTAGGATCAGGGCATGGCTACACCTTC
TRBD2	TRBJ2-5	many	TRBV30	CAWSETGRGGQETQYF	TGTGCCTGGAGTGAGACCGGGCGGGGGGGCCAAGAGACCCAGTACTTC
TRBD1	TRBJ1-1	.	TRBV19	CASTPTGGWTEAFF	TGTGCCAGTACCCCCACAGGGGGATGGACTGAAGCTTTCTTT
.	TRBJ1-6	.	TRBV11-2	CASSLVTGRYNSPLHF	TGTGCCAGCAGCTTAGTAACGGGGAGATATAATTCACCCCTCCACTTT
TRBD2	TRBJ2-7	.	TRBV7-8	CASSFRGLTYEQYF	TGTGCCAGCAGCTTTCGGGGACTAACCTACGAGCAGTACTTC
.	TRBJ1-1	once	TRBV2	CATKTEMNTEAFF	TGTGCCACCAAAACAGAGATGAACACTGAAGCTTTCTTT
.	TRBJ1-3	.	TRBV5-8	CASSLYSSGNTIYF	TGTGCCAGCAGCTTGTATTCCTCTGGAAACACCATATATTTT
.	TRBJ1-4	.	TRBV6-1	CASSDPGGLGGKLFF	TGTGCCAGCAGTGACCCGGGCGGTTTGGGAGGAAAACTGTTTTTT
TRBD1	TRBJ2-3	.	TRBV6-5	CASSYPGGSLTDTQYF	TGTGCCAGCAGTTACCCAGGGGGCTCACTCACAGATACGCAGTATTTT
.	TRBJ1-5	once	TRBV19	CASRTGTWVRPQHF	TGTGCCAGTAGGACCGGGACTTGGGTTCGGCCCCAGCATTTT
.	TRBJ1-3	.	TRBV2	CASRSGATSGNTIYF	TGTGCCAGCAGGTCAGGGGCGACCTCTGGAAACACCATATATTTT
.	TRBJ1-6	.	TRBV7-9	CASSSGGSSYNSPLHF	TGTGCCAGCAGCTCCGGGGGTAGCTCCTATAATTCACCCCTCCACTTT
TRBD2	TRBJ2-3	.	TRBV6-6	CASSATGTSGLYF	TGTGCCAGCAGCGCGACCGGGACTAGCGGGCTCTATTTT
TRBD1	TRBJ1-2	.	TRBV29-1	CSATRDRENYGYTF	TGCAGCGCAACCAGGGACAGGGAAAACTATGGCTACACCTTC
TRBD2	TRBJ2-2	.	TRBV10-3	CAISWTSGVAGELFF	TGTGCCATCAGCTGGACTAGCGGGGTGGCCGGGGAGCTGTTTTTT
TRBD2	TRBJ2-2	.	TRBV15	CATYGGGTGELFF	TGTGCCACGTACGGGGGGGGCACCGGGGAGCTGTTTTTT
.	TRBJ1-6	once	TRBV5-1	CASSLAGTRYNSPLHF	TGCGCCAGCAGCTTGGCCGGGACAAGATATAATTCACCCCTCCACTTT
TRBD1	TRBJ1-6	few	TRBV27	CASSQWDRGDSPLHF	TGTGCCAGCAGCCAATGGGACAGGGGTGATTCACCCCTCCACTTT
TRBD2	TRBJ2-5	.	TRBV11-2	CASSLLGLAGGPEYF	TGTGCCAGCAGCTTACTCGGACTAGCGGGGGGTCCGGAGTACTTC
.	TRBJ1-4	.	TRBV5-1	CASSPGWTSGDATNEKLFF	TGCGCCAGCAGCCCCGGGTGGACGTCAGGGGATGCAACTAATGAAAAACTGTTTTTT
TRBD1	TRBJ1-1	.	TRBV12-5	CASGLPLHRGPRTVGTEAFF	TGTGCTAGTGGTTTGCCTCTACACAGGGGGCCAAGAACGGTAGGCACTGAAGCTTTCTTT
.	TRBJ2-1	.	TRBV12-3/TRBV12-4	CASSLQGYEQFF	TGTGCCAGCAGTTTACAGGGCTATGAGCAGTTCTTC
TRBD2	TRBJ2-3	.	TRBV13	CASSPERGASGVSTDTQYF	TGTGCCAGCAGCCCAGAGCGGGGGGCGAGTGGGGTAAGCACAGATACGCAGTATTTT
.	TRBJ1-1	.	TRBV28	CASSSGVNTEAFF	TGTGCCAGCAGTTCCGGTGTGAACACTGAAGCTTTCTTT
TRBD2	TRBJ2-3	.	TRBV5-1	CASSFLSGGADTQYF	TGCGCCAGCAGCTTCCTCAGCGGGGGGGCAGATACGCAGTATTTT
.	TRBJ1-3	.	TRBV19	CASSTVILAGNTIYF	TGTGCCAGTAGTACAGTGATTCTGGCTGGAAACACCATATATTTT
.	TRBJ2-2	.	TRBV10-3	CAISEGGANTGELFF	TGTGCCATCAGTGAGGGGGGCGCGAACACCGGGGAGCTGTTTTTT
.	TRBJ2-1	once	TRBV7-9	CASSRSQSNEQFF	TGTGCCAGCAGTCGATCCCAGTCCAATGAGCAGTTCTTC
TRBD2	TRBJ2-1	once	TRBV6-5	CATSGGGSYNEQFF	TGTGCCACTTCGGGGGGGGGCTCCTACAATGAGCAGTTCTTC
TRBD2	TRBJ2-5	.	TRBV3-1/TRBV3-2	CASSLLAGVETQYF	TGTGCCAGCAGCCTACTAGCGGGGGTTGAGACCCAGTACTTC
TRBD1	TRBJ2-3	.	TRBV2	CASSGPGQGSDTQYF	TGTGCCAGCAGTGGACCGGGACAGGGATCAGATACGCAGTATTTT
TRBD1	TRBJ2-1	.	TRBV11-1	CASSSTTGEGNEQFF	TGTGCCAGCAGCTCGACGACAGGGGAAGGGAATGAGCAGTTCTTC
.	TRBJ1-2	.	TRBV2	CASSAGRDVNYGYTF	TGTGCCAGCAGTGCCGGCAGGGATGTTAACTATGGCTACACCTTC
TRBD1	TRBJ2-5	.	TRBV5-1	CASSETGGRETQYF	TGCGCCAGCAGCGAAACAGGGGGAAGGGAGACCCAGTACTTC
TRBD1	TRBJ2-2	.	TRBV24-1	CATSDSGQGARELFF	TGTGCCACCAGTGATTCGGGACAGGGGGCGCGTGAGCTGTTTTTT
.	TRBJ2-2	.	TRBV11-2	CASSLLIADTGELFF	TGTGCCAGCAGCTTATTAATAGCAGACACCGGGGAGCTGTTTTTT
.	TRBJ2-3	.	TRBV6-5	CASRANTDTQYF	TGTGCCAGCAGGGCAAACACAGATACGCAGTATTTT
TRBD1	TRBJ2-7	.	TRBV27	CASSLKDRGHSEQYF	TGTGCCAGCAGTCTCAAAGACAGGGGCCACTCCGAGCAGTACTTC
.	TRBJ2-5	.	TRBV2	CASSVLYQETQYF	TGTGCCAGCAGTGTACTGTACCAAGAGACCCAGTACTTC
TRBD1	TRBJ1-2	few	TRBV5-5	CASSFVGQGVYGYTF	TGTGCCAGCAGCTTCGTGGGACAGGGGGTTTATGGCTACACCTTC